The 7 T cell receptor beta chains presented below share a single source sample, sequenced in a study of cytomegalovirus exposure and HLA in healthy donors. 60 Vbeta and 13 Jbeta primers were used in PCR. The table came from immunoSEQ multiplex PCR; TCRdb's copy has only in-frame clones and leaves some out. The sample table includes some 110,000 clones. The sample taken for sequencing was PBMCs. The source is a man in his forties in good health and CMV-seronegative.

The rearrangement uses TRBV2 and TRBJ2-4, with 14 positions matching TRBD2. The CDR3 extends over 19 amino acids. Germline V gene data show CDR1 as SNHLY and CDR2 as FYNNEI. Unmatched junction bases numbered 16, after V lost 7 bases and J lost 5 bases. The CDR3 bases are TGTGCCAGCACCCGAACCGGGACTAGCGGGAGAAGGGGCGAAAACATTCAGTACTTC. Residues: CASTRTGTSGRRGENIQYF.

CDR3 bases: TGTGCCAGCACCGGGACTAGCGGGACTGGGGAGCTGTTTTTT. It is translated as CASTGTSGTGELFF. This sequence joins TRBV6-1 and TRBJ2-2; TRBD2 aligns across 13 bases. Germline V gene sequence: CDR1 MNHNS, CDR2 SASEGT. V shed 7 bases and J 8 bases; nucleotides not matched to a gene: 4. The CDR3 extends over 14 amino acids.

The chain recombines TRBV7-8 with TRBJ2-7; 9 nucleotides line up with TRBD2. Germline V CDR1 and CDR2: SGHVS, FQNEAQ. The CDR3 runs 15 residues. V dropped 1 base and J dropped 9; count of bases not matched to a gene: 10. In DNA form, the CDR3 reads TGTGCCAGCAGCTTAGTCGCACTAGCGGGCGCCCCGCAGTACTTC. Residues: CASSLVALAGAPQYF.

The chain couples TRBV29-1 to TRBJ1-4; TRBD1 aligns across 7 bases. Per the germline V gene, CDR1 is SQVTM and CDR2 is ANQGSEA. The J segment lost 3 bases and the V segment lost 7 bases, leaving 11 bases of the junction unmatched. There are 15 residues in the CDR3. The CDR3 bases are TGCAGCGCTCTTGGCTACAGGGGCTCTAATGAAAAACTGTTTTTT. This gives the protein CSALGYRGSNEKLFF.

The chain employs TRBV7-9 and TRBJ2-3; D is undetermined. The germline V gene encodes CDR1 SEHNR and CDR2 FQNEAQ (reference sequence). This CDR3 spans 13 amino acids. The V end lost 4 bases, the J end lost 6 bases, and 11 bases lay between the germline ends. CDR3 in DNA: TGTGCCAGCAGCTCCGCCGGGTTTGATACGCAGTATTTT. Translated: CASSSAGFDTQYF.

In nucleotides, the CDR3 is TGTGCCAGCAGCTTCGACGGGGAGGTCACAGATACGCAGTATTTT. The encoded protein is CASSFDGEVTDTQYF. The V and J genes are TRBV13 and TRBJ2-3, with D perhaps TRBD2 (6 bases). V was pared by 3 bases and J by 2 bases, with 12 bases between. There are 15 residues in the CDR3. CDR1 and CDR2 (germline): PRHDT, FYEKMQ (reference sequence). Variable domain in full (rest from reference TRBV13 and TRBJ2-3): AAGVIQSPRHLIKEKRETATLKCYPIPRHDTVYWYQQGPGQDPQFLISFYEKMQSDKGSIPDRFSAQQFSDYHSELNMSSLELGDSALYFCASSFDGEVTDTQYFGPGTRLTVL.

The V and J genes are TRBV11-2 and TRBJ2-7; possibly TRBD1 for D (5 bases). The CDR3 contains 13 residues. Germline V gene data show CDR1 as SGHAT and CDR2 as FQNNGV. Trimming removed 8 bases from V and 3 bases from J, with 14 bases in between. CDR3 DNA sequence: TGTGCCAGCGGGGCAGATAGACTCTACGAGCAGTACTTC. It is translated as CASGADRLYEQYF. Full variable domain (remainder filled in from reference TRBV11-2 and TRBJ2-7): EAGVAQSPRYKIIEKRQSVAFWCNPISGHATLYWYQQILGQGPKLLIQFQNNGVVDDSQLPKDRFSAERLKGVDSTLKIQPAKLEDSAVYLCASGADRLYEQYFGPGTRLTVT.